This note documents a single T cell receptor (beta chain) sequence. What it recognizes is unknown. The record originates from a study of T cell responses to AZD1222 COVID-19 vaccine. Study results and limitations: The repertoires were collected only after the peak T cell response. The donors showed a predominance of white British ancestry and of females, with possible underestimation of clonal diversity. Baseline serostatus was positive in only a handful of AZD1222 recipients.

The V gene lost 0 bases and the J gene lost 12 bases, with 14 bases spanning the gap. This CDR3 comprises 14 residues. Germline loops: CDR1 KGHSH, CDR2 LQKENI. Timing groups of about 4 and about 12 weeks for second doses were pooled. Generated by immunoSEQ multiplex PCR, the TCRdb table keeps only in-frame clones and is missing some. In the table there are about 120,000 clones, approximately 86% of which are singletons. The chain carries TRBV18 and TRBJ1-4, with D unresolved. The origin of this receptor is an adult who received the AZD1222 COVID-19 vaccine. This specimen was peripheral blood, taken 28 days after the second AZD1222 dose. CDR3 DNA: TGTGCCAGCTCACCACCGGTCTCGGCTGACCAACTGTTTTTT. Residues: CASSPPVSADQLFF.